The source of this TCR beta chain is a study of cytomegalovirus exposure and HLA in healthy donors. Study-wide background: It was reported in a later analysis that the same platform had been used for the roughly 130 validation repertoires as for the 666 first-cohort repertoires.

General study results and limits: The classifier, whose performance was assessed in both the original and validation cohorts, reportedly diagnosed cytomegalovirus status with high specificity and sensitivity. Overall, under 200 TCR beta chains were annotated as cytomegalovirus-associated. According to a subsequent analysis, TCR clusters identified in the first cohort showed a tendency to co-occur across the 100 to 150 validation repertoires.

This CDR3 is 14 amino acids long. The V gene's germline CDR1 is MNHNS and CDR2 SASEGT. V gave up 5 bases and J gave up 1 base, with 10 bases separating them. About this clone itself: Its antigen is not known.

Using immunoSEQ multiplex PCR, the repertoire was profiled, and TCRdb retains in-frame clones only, with some absent. The sample shows 150,000 to 200,000 clones, roughly 83% of them seen only once. The sequence came from a woman in her late teens or twenties in good health and CMV-seronegative. The sample was PBMCs. The chain has TRBV6-1 and TRBJ2-3, with D perhaps matching TRBD1 (5 bases). In DNA form, the CDR3 reads TGTGCCAGCAGTATGGCAGGGCGCACAGATACGCAGTATTTT. Protein: CASSMAGRTDTQYF.